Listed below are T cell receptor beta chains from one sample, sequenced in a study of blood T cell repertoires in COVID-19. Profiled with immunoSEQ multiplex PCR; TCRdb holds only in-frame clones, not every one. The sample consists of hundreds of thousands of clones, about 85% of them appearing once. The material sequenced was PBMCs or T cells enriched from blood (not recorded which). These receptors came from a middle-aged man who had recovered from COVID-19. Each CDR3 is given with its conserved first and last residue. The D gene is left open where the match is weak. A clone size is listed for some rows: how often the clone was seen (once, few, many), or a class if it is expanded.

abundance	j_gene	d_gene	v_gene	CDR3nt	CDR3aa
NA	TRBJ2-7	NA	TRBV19	TGTGCCAGTAGTGCTTCCGGGAACTCCTACGAGCAGTACTTC	CASSASGNSYEQYF
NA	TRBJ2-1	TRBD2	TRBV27	TGTGCCAGCAGTTTACTACTAGCGGGAGATCTTAATGAGCAGTTCTTC	CASSLLLAGDLNEQFF
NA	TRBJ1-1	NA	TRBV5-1	TGCGCCAGCAGCGTCGGACACCGCACGAGTACTGAAGCTTTCTTT	CASSVGHRTSTEAFF
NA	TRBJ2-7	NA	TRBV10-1	TGCGCCAGCAGTGAGGGCGGCGCCTCCTACGAGCAGTACTTC	CASSEGGASYEQYF
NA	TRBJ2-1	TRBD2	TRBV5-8	TGTGCCAGCAGCTTGTTACTAGCGGCAAGCTCCTACAATGAGCAGTTCTTC	CASSLLLAASSYNEQFF
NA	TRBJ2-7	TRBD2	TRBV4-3	TGCGCCAGCAGCCAGGGACTAGCGGGAGGGTACGAGCAGTACTTC	CASSQGLAGGYEQYF
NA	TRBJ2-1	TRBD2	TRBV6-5	TGTGCCAGCAGAACCTCTAGCGGAGATTACAATGAGCAGTTCTTC	CASRTSSGDYNEQFF
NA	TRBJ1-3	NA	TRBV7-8	TGTGCCAGCAGACCTGACATGACCCCTGGAAACACCATATATTTT	CASRPDMTPGNTIYF
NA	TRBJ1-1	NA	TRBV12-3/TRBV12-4	TGTGCCAGCAGTTTAGTAAACATCGGGGCTTTCTTT	CASSLVNIGAFF
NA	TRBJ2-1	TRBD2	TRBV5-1	TGCGCCAGCAGCTGGGGAGGGGAGAGCTCCTACAATGAGCAGTTCTTC	CASSWGGESSYNEQFF
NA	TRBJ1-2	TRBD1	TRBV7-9	TGTGCCAGCAGCGAGACAGGGGAGCATGGCTACACCTTC	CASSETGEHGYTF
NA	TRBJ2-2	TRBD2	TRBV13	TGTGCCAGCAGCCTGGGACTAGCGAACACCGGGGAGCTGTTTTTT	CASSLGLANTGELFF
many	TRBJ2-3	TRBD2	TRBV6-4	TGTGCCAGCAGTGAGCGGGAGGGCCCAGATACGCAGTATTTT	CASSEREGPDTQYF
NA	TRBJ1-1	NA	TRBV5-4	TGTGCCAGCAGCTTAGGGGCAGAAGCTTTCTTT	CASSLGAEAFF
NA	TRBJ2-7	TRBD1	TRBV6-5	TGTGCCAGCAGCCCCGGGACAGCACGGGAGCAGTACTTC	CASSPGTAREQYF
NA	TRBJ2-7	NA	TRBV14	TGTGCCAGCAGCCAAAGACAGACTCTCTACGAGCAGTACTTC	CASSQRQTLYEQYF
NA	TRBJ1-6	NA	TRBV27	TGTGCCAGCGGACCAGGGGTCCACAATTCACCCCTCCACTTT	CASGPGVHNSPLHF
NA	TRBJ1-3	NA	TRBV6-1	TGTGCCAGCAGTGAGCTAAGAGGCTCTGGAAACACCATATATTTT	CASSELRGSGNTIYF
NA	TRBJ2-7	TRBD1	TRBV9	TGTGCCAGCAGCGATTCACAGGGGATAGAGCAGTACTTC	CASSDSQGIEQYF
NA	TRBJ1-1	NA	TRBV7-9	TGTGCCAGCAGCCGACCAGGGAACACTGAAGCTTTCTTT	CASSRPGNTEAFF
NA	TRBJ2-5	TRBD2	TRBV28	TGTGCCAGCAGGGCTCGGTTGGGGGGGGGCCAAGAGACCCAGTACTTC	CASRARLGGGQETQYF
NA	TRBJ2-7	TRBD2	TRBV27	TGTGCCAGCAGTCAACTCCTGACTAGCGGGAGTGGGTACGAGCAGTACTTC	CASSQLLTSGSGYEQYF
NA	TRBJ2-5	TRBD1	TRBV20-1	TGCAGTGCTAGTTACAGGGGGTCGAGGGAGACCCAGTACTTC	CSASYRGSRETQYF
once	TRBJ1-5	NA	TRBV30	TGTGCCTGGAGAGCTAGGATTAGCAATCAGCCCCAGCATTTT	CAWRARISNQPQHF